This TCR beta chain was identified during a study of Ad26.COV2.S vaccination and SARS-CoV-2 variants. At the level of the study: Sample donor was a member of the COV1001 Ad26.COV2.S trial arm. Ad26.COV2.S shots went into the muscle once or twice, 56 days apart.

Germline CDR1 MDHEN, CDR2 SYDVKM. The CDR3 is 14 amino acids. Trimming left V 3 bases short and J 3 bases short, with 11 bases between. TCRdb's copy holds only in-frame clones and misses some; the assay was immunoSEQ multiplex PCR. The sample comprises 440,000 or so clones, 80% to 95% of which are singletons, and less than 2% rests with the top ten. Treatment described: 19 received Ad26.COV2.S at low or high dose, single or two shots; several received placebo; per-sample allocation not given. On day 63 after the first injection, vaccine and placebo recipients gave samples. Turning to this clone: Its specificity is unknown.

Notes on the study in general: Overall T cell responses may have been underestimated by the analyses of TCR breadth and depth. Similar non-spike TCR breadth was seen in vaccine and placebo recipients.

The gene calls are TRBV28 and TRBJ1-2, with a weak D call TRBD1 (5 bases). The clonotype comes from a person between 18 and 65 years old who received the Ad26.COV2.S COVID-19 vaccine or a placebo. Sequences were derived from peripheral blood, sampled in a trial of Ad26.COV2.S vaccine versus placebo. Here the CDR3 reads CASSLGPVDYGYTF. CDR3 nucleotide sequence: TGTGCCAGCAGTTTGGGGCCTGTCGACTATGGCTACACCTTC.